This TCR beta chain was found in a study of blood T cell repertoires in COVID-19. At the level of the study: Material from acute and convalescent COVID-19 was sourced from the United States, Italy and Spain. Sample material is recorded as cDNA or gDNA derived from T cells, B-cell-depleted T cells, or PBMCs.

The table lists this clone with a few counts. Authors' processing steps: Reference gene primers were amplified, and this amplification served to estimate nucleated cell counts. Measured with immunoSEQ multiplex PCR; TCRdb has only the in-frame clones, and not every one. That table gives V, J and clone size, and the DNA gave D and trimming. The table includes about 64,000 clones, roughly 84% detected once. The J segment lost 5 bases and the V segment lost 5 bases, leaving 13 bases of the junction unmatched. This CDR3 comprises 16 residues. Germline CDR1 is SGHVS and CDR2 is FNYEAQ. Material: peripheral blood. The chain uses TRBV7-6 and TRBJ2-5; the match to TRBD1 covers 8 bases. This sequence was found in an older man with acute or convalescent COVID-19. The CDR3 region has the DNA TGTGCCAGCAGCCACCCGCTAACGGACAGGGCGGAGACCCAGTACTTC. Protein sequence: CASSHPLTDRAETQYF. The full variable domain, in which reference TRBV7-6 and TRBJ2-5 provide the parts outside the CDR3, is GAGVSQSPRYKVTKRGQDVALRCDPISGHVSLYWYRQALGQGPEFLTYFNYEAQQDKSGLPNDRFSAERPEGSISTLTIQRTEQRDSAMYRCASSHPLTDRAETQYFGPGTRLLVL.